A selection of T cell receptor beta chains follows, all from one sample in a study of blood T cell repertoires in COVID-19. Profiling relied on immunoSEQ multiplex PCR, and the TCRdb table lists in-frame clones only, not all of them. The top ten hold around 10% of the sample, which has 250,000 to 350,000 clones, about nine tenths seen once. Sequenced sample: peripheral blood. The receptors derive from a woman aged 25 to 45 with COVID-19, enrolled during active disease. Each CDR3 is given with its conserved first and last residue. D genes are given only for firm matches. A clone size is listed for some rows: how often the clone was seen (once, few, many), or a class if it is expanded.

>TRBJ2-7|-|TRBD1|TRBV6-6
CASSPPGQGYEQYF
TGTGCCAGCAGTCCTCCGGGACAGGGGTACGAGCAGTACTTC
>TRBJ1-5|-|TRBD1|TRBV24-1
CATRGTEHSNQPQHF
TGTGCCACCAGGGGGACAGAACATAGCAATCAGCCCCAGCATTTT
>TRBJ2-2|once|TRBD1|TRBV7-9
CASSLPDRVGGELFF
TGTGCCAGCAGCTTACCTGACAGGGTCGGCGGGGAGCTGTTTTTT
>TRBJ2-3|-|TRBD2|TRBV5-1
CASSLTSGGDTQYF
TGCGCCAGCAGCTTGACTAGCGGGGGAGATACGCAGTATTTT
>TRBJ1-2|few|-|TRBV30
CAWTQGGIGYTF
TGTGCCTGGACCCAAGGAGGAATTGGCTACACCTTC
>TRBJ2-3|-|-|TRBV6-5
CASSPRTDTQYF
TGTGCCAGCAGTCCCCGGACAGATACGCAGTATTTT
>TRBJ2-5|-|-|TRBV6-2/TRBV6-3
CASSYSGHSQETQYF
TGTGCCAGCAGTTACTCGGGACACTCCCAAGAGACCCAGTACTTC
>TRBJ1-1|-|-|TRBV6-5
CASSIQGRRVEAFF
TGTGCCAGCTCAATTCAGGGTAGGAGGGTAGAAGCTTTCTTT
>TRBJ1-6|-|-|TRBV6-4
CASSDGQDNSPLHF
TGTGCCAGCAGTGACGGACAAGATAATTCACCCCTCCACTTT
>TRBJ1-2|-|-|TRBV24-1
CATSDLPTGSGGYTF
TGTGCCACCAGTGATCTTCCAACAGGGTCGGGGGGCTACACCTTC
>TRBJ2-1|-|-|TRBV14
CASSPPGLSHNEQFF
TGTGCCAGCAGCCCCCCGGGACTGTCCCACAATGAGCAGTTCTTC
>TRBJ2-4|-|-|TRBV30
CAWSVTQGNIQYF
TGTGCCTGGAGTGTAACTCAGGGAAACATTCAGTACTTC
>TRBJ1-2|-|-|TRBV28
CASSAPGTTTYGYTF
TGTGCCAGCAGTGCCCCCGGGACAACTACCTATGGCTACACCTTC
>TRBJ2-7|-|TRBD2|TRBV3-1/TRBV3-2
CASSQGTSGSSYEQYF
TGTGCCAGCAGCCAAGGGACTAGCGGGAGCTCCTACGAGCAGTACTTC
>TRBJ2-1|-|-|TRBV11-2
CASSFQQSSYNEQFF
TGTGCCAGCAGCTTTCAACAGAGCTCCTACAATGAGCAGTTCTTC
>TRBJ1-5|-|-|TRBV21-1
CASSTQGPASNQPQHF
TGTGCCAGCAGCACCCAGGGCCCAGCCTCTAATCAGCCCCAGCATTTT
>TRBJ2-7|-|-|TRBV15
CATSSRPGVGQYF
TGTGCCACCAGCAGTAGACCCGGGGTTGGGCAGTACTTC
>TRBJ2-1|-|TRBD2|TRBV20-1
CSASLLAGVNNEQFF
TGCAGTGCTAGTCTACTAGCGGGAGTTAACAATGAGCAGTTCTTC
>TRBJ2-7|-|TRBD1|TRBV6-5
CASRVDREPSYEQYF
TGTGCCAGCAGGGTGGACAGGGAACCCTCCTACGAGCAGTACTTC
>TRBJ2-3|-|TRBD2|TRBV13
CASSMTSGRGTDTQYF
TGTGCCAGCAGCATGACTAGCGGGCGCGGCACAGATACGCAGTATTTT
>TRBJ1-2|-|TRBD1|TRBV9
CASSLRTGGHGYTF
TGTGCCAGCAGCCTACGGACAGGGGGGCATGGCTACACCTTC
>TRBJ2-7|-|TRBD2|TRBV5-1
CASRPTSGQTYEQYF
TGCGCCAGCAGGCCAACTAGCGGGCAGACCTACGAGCAGTACTTC
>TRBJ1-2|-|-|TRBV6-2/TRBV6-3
CASSYGQLLDYGYTF
TGTGCCAGCAGTTACGGACAGCTGCTTGACTATGGCTACACCTTC
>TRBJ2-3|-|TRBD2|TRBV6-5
CASGAGNTDTQYF
TGTGCGAGCGGGGCAGGGAATACAGATACGCAGTATTTT
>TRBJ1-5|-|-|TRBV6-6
CASSYSNSNQPQHF
TGTGCCAGCAGTTACTCCAATAGCAATCAGCCCCAGCATTTT
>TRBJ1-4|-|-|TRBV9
CASSAYLGGGEEKLFF
TGTGCCAGCAGCGCCTACCTGGGGGGAGGGGAGGAAAAACTGTTTTTT
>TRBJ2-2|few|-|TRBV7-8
CASSLDREVLRELFF
TGTGCCAGCAGCTTAGACAGGGAAGTACTCCGGGAGCTGTTTTTT
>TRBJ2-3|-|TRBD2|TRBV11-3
CASSLTLAGGYTDTQYF
TGTGCCAGCAGCTTAACACTAGCGGGAGGCTACACAGATACGCAGTATTTT
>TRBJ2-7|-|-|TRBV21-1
CASSKKGQGSYEQYF
TGTGCCAGCAGCAAGAAGGGACAGGGAAGCTACGAGCAGTACTTC
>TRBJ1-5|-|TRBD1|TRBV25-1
CASSEDRAFLWGQPQHF
TGTGCCAGCAGTGAGGACAGGGCATTCCTGTGGGGTCAGCCCCAGCATTTT
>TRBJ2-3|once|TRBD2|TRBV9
CASSGLAGDGDTQYF
TGTGCCAGCAGCGGACTAGCGGGAGATGGGGATACGCAGTATTTT
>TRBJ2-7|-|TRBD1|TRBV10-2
CASSDPGQSYEQYF
TGCGCCAGCAGTGATCCGGGACAGTCCTACGAGCAGTACTTC
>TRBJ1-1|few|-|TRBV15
CATSRGGDLVAFF
TGTGCCACCAGCAGAGGGGGCGACCTGGTGGCTTTCTTT
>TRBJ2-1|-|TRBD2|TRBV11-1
CASSGFSGNPYNEQFF
TGTGCCAGCAGCGGTTTTAGCGGGAACCCCTACAATGAGCAGTTCTTC
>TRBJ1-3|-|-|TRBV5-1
CASSLRTGAGNTIYF
TGCGCCAGCAGCTTAAGGACTGGCGCTGGAAACACCATATATTTT
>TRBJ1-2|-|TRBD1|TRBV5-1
CASSYNRGSGNYGYTF
TGCGCCAGCAGCTACAACAGGGGCTCCGGGAACTATGGCTACACCTTC
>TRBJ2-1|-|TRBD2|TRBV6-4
CASSESAGGYNEQFF
TGTGCCAGCAGTGAGTCAGCGGGAGGGTACAATGAGCAGTTCTTC
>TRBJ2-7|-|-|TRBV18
CASSPPPVRRPSSYEQYF
TGTGCCAGCTCACCACCTCCGGTCCGGCGGCCGAGCTCCTACGAGCAGTACTTC
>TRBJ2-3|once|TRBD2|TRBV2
CASSDPLAGGPTDTQYF
TGTGCCAGCAGTGACCCACTAGCGGGAGGGCCCACAGATACGCAGTATTTT
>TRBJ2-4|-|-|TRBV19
CASSSRTEGGKNIQYF
TGTGCCAGTAGTTCCCGGACCGAAGGAGGCAAAAACATTCAGTACTTC
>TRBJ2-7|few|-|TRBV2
CASSTLEGYEQYF
TGTGCCAGCAGCACCTTGGAGGGCTACGAGCAGTACTTC
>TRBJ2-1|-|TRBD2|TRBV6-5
CASSPLAGGSEQFF
TGTGCCAGCTCTCCCCTAGCGGGAGGTAGTGAGCAGTTCTTC
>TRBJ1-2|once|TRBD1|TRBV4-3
CASSHSQGAPRGYTF
TGCGCCAGCAGCCATTCACAGGGGGCGCCCCGTGGCTACACCTTC
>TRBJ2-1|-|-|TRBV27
CASSFVNSIQAYNEQFF
TGTGCCAGCAGTTTCGTTAACTCCATTCAGGCCTACAATGAGCAGTTCTTC
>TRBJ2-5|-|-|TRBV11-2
CASSLGFSQGETQYF
TGTGCCAGCAGCTTAGGGTTTTCCCAGGGAGAGACCCAGTACTTC
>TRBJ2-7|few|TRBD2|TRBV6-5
CASSRTSGRVGEQYF
TGTGCCAGCAGTCGCACTAGCGGGAGGGTAGGCGAGCAGTACTTC
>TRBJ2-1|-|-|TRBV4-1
CASSQSPSSYNEQFF
TGCGCCAGCAGCCAGTCACCGAGCTCCTACAATGAGCAGTTCTTC
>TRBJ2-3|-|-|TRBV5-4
CASSLASGSTDTQYF
TGTGCCAGCAGCTTGGCCAGCGGAAGCACAGATACGCAGTATTTT
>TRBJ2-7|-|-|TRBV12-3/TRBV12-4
CASSLQYEQYF
TGTGCCAGCAGTTTACAGTACGAGCAGTACTTC
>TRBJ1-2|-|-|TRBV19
CASRDLTGANYGYTF
TGTGCCAGTAGAGATCTGACAGGAGCTAACTATGGCTACACCTTC
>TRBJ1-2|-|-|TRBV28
CASSLEAGADYGYTF
TGTGCCAGCAGTTTAGAGGCAGGGGCGGACTATGGCTACACCTTC
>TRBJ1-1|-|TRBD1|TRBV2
CASREQGDAFF
TGTGCCAGCAGGGAACAGGGGGATGCTTTCTTT
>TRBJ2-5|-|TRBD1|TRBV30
CAWDRQGGEEETQYF
TGTGCCTGGGACCGACAGGGGGGAGAGGAAGAGACCCAGTACTTC